The clone carrying this TCR beta chain came up many times. Unique molecular identifiers were incorporated when the TCRbeta library was constructed. One entry per CDR3 protein results from TCRdb running MiXCR on the PCR reads. The repertoire holds some 200,000 distinct CDR3 sequences, with roughly 10% as singletons. The data are from a study of T-cell reconstitution after alpha-beta-depleted transplantation in children. The starting material was PBMCs from the stem cell graft donor, obtained from the stem cell graft. This sequence was found in a human donor who donated a stem cell graft to a child with acute lymphoblastic leukemia.

As DNA, the CDR3 is TGCGCCAGCAGTGACCGAACAACGATCACAGATACGCAGTATTTT. Amino acid sequence: CASSDRTTITDTQYF. V and J are TRBV10-1 and TRBJ2-3; D gene ambiguous. The ends were cut back, 3 bases at V and 2 bases at J, with 12 bases in the middle. This CDR3 is 15 amino acids long. Germline CDR1 and CDR2: WNHNN and SYGVQD (reference sequence).